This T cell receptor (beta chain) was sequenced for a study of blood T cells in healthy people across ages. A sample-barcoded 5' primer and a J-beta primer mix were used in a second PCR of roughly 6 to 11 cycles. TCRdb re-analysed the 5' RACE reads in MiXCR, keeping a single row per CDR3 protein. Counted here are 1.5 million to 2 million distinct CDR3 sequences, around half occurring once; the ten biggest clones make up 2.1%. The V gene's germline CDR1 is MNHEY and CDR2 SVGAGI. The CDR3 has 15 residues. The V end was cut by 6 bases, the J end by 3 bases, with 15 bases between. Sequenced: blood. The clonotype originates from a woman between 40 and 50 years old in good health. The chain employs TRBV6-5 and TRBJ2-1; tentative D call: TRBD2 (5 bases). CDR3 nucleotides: TGTGCCAGCAGGGAAGGCCCAGAGGGCTACAATGAGCAGTTCTTC. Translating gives CASREGPEGYNEQFF.